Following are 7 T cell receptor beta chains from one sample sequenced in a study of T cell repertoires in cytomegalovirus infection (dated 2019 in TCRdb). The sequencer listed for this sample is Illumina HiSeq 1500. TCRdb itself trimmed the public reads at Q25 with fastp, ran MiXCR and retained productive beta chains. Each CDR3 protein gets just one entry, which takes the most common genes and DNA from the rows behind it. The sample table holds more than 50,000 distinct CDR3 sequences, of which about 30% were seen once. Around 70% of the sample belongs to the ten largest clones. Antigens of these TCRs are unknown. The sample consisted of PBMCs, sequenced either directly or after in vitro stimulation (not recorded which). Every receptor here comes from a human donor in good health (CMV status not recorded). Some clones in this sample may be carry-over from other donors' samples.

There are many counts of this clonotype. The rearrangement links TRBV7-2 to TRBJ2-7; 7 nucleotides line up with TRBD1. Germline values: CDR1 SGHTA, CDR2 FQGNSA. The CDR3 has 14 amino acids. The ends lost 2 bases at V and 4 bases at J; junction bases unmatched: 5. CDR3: CASSLSTGAYEQYF. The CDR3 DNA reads TGTGCCAGCAGCTTATCAACAGGGGCGTACGAGCAGTACTTC.

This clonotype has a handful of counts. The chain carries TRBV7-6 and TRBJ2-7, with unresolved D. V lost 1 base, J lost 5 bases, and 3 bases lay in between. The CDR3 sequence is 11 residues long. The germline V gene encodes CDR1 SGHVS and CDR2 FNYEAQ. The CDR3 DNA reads TGTGCCAGCAGCTTAGATAACGAGCAGTACTTC. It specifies CASSLDNEQYF. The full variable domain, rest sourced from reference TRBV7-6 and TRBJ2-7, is GAGVSQSPRYKVTKRGQDVALRCDPISGHVSLYWYRQALGQGPEFLTYFNYEAQQDKSGLPNDRFSAERPEGSISTLTIQRTEQRDSAMYRCASSLDNEQYFGPGTRLTVT.

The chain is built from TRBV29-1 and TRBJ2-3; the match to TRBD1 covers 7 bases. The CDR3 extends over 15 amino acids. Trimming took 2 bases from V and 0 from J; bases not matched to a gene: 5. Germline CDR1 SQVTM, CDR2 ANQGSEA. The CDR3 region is CSVEPPRGSTDTQYF. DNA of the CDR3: TGCAGCGTTGAACCCCCCAGGGGGAGCACAGATACGCAGTATTTT.

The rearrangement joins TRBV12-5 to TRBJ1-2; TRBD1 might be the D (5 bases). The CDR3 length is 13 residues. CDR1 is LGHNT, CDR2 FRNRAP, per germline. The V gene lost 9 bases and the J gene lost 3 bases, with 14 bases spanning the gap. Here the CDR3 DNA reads TGTGCTAGCTCCAAGGGACCCGACTATGGCTACACCTTC. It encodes CASSKGPDYGYTF.

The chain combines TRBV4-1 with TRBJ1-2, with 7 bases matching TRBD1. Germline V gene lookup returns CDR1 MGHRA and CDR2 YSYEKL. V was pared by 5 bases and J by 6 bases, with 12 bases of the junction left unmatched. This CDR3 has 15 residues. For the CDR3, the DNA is TGCGCCAGCAGCGCCCGACAGGGAGTAGTGGATGGCTACACCTTC. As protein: CASSARQGVVDGYTF.

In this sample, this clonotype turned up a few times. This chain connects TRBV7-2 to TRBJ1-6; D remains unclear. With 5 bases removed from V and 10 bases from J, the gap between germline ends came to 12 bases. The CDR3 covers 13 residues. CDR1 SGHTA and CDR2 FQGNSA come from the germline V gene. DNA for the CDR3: TGTGCCAGCAGCATCGTGAGGAGCTCACCCCTCCACTTT. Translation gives CASSIVRSSPLHF.

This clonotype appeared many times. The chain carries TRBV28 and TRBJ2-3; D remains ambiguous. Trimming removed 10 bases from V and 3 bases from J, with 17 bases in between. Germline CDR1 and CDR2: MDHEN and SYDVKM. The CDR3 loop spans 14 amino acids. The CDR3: CANQQAGRTDTQYF. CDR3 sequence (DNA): TGTGCCAACCAGCAGGCAGGACGAACAGATACGCAGTATTTT.